The T cell receptor beta chain described here comes from a study of blood T cell repertoires in COVID-19. Study summary: Samples came from the United States, Italy and Spain, spanning acute and convalescent COVID-19. T cells, B-cell-depleted T cells, or PBMCs supplied cDNA or gDNA.

In the source study's methods: Reference gene primer amplification yielded estimated nucleated cell counts. TCRdb's copy holds only in-frame clones and misses some; the assay was immunoSEQ multiplex PCR. D and trimming were read from the DNA, whereas the V and J calls and clone size are those reported in that table. The data hold 140,000 to 150,000 clones, with around 78% observed a single time. Germline V gene data show CDR1 as MNHEY and CDR2 as SVGAGI. This CDR3 is built from 14 residues. V lost 6 bases to trimming and J lost 3 bases, with 15 bases between them. The chain recombines TRBV6-5 with TRBJ2-7, with D possibly matching TRBD2 (5 bases). The sequenced sample was peripheral blood. The sequence was collected from a woman aged 60-70 years with acute or convalescent COVID-19. The CDR3 sequence is CASSRPDSSYEQYF. The CDR3 coding sequence is TGTGCCAGCAGCCGACCGGACTCCAGCTACGAGCAGTACTTC.